The 30 T cell receptor beta chains given below trace back to one sample, sequenced in a study. Tregs were sorted as CD4+CD25+CD127-/low cells. One entry per CDR3 protein results from TCRdb running MiXCR on the 5' RACE reads. In the table there are approximately 10,000 distinct CDR3 sequences, less than 30% of which are singletons. The specimen sequenced was Tregs sorted from blood. These receptors were obtained from a female donor with breast cancer.

This clonotype is judged medium-sized (0.01 to 0.1%). The chain combines TRBV6-1 with TRBJ2-5; D unresolved. The germline gives CDR1 MNHNS, CDR2 SASEGT. The CDR3 extends over 14 amino acids. V lost 0 bases, J lost 0 bases, and 5 bases lay in between. This CDR3 reads CASSEALYQETQYF. Written as DNA, the CDR3 is TGTGCCAGCAGTGAAGCGCTGTACCAAGAGACCCAGTACTTC.

This clonotype has ten or more counts. The chain joins TRBV6-5 to TRBJ2-2; D call uncertain. The CDR3 spans 15 residues. Germline CDR1 is MNHEY and CDR2 is SVGAGI. Between the trimmed V and J ends, which lost 4 bases and 1 base, there was a span of 10 bases. The CDR3 DNA sequence: TGTGCCAGCAGTTGGAACGACGGGAACACCGGGGAGCTGTTTTTT. Translated, it gives CASSWNDGNTGELFF.

Note on this clonotype: One end of the junction fails to match germline, which may point to a read error. V is TRBV7-6 and J is TRBJ1-5; D is unclear. CDR1 is SGHVS and CDR2 is FNYEAQ in the germline V gene. The CDR3 is 14 residues long. The CDR3 protein is CASSLGESNRPQHF. For the CDR3, the DNA is TGTGCCAGCAGCCTCGGGGAAAGCAATCGGCCCCAGCATTTT.

The V and J genes are TRBV19 and TRBJ2-3; D is possibly TRBD2 (6 bases). This CDR3 is built from 15 residues. CDR1 is LNHDA and CDR2 is SQIVND in the germline V gene (reference sequence). The V end lost 6 bases, the J end lost 0 bases, and 13 bases lay between the germline ends. CDR3 region: CASSQTSASTDTQYF. As DNA, the CDR3 is TGTGCCAGTAGCCAGACTAGTGCGAGCACAGATACGCAGTATTTT.

The V gene is TRBV19, the J gene TRBJ2-1; 9 bases map to TRBD2. The CDR3 has 13 amino acids. J was trimmed by 6 bases and V by 5 bases; bases with no gene match: 2. Germline lookup yields CDR1 LNHDA and CDR2 SQIVND (reference sequence). The chain's CDR3 is CASSWREGNEQFF. As DNA, the CDR3 is TGTGCCAGTAGTTGGCGGGAGGGCAATGAGCAGTTCTTC.

This clonotype is deemed medium-sized (0.01 to 0.1%). V usage is TRBV5-6 and J usage is TRBJ1-5; D remains ambiguous. V was trimmed by 2 bases and J by 2 bases, leaving 11 bases between them. Germline V gives CDR1 SGHDT, CDR2 YYEEEE. There are 15 residues in the CDR3. The CDR3 bases are TGTGCCAGCAGCTTATTTGGGTTGGGCAATCAGCCCCAGCATTTT. Its protein is CASSLFGLGNQPQHF. The full variable domain, with the rest looked up from reference TRBV5-6 and TRBJ1-5, is DAGVTQSPTHLIKTRGQQVTLRCSPKSGHDTVSWYQQALGQGPQFIFQYYEEEERQRGNFPDRFSGHQFPNYSSELNVNALLLGDSALYLCASSLFGLGNQPQHFGDGTRLSIL.

Comment on this clonotype: Since a much larger clone is just one base distant, this may be a read error. CDR3 sequence reads: CASDGWISSYNEQFF. CDR3 sequence (DNA): TGCGCCAGCGACGGTTGGATTAGTTCCTACAATGAGCAGTTCTTC. The chain recombines TRBV10-2 with TRBJ2-1; no clear D. Germline V gene data show CDR1 as WSHSY and CDR2 as SAAADI. The CDR3 consists of 15 residues. Trimming cost V 8 bases and J 1 base, with 15 bases left between them.

This clonotype is classed as large. The chain employs TRBV12-3 or TRBV12-4 and TRBJ2-1, with D perhaps given as TRBD1 or TRBD2 (6 bases each). The CDR3 has 13 amino acids. The V gene lost 3 bases and the J gene lost 10 bases, with 13 bases spanning the gap. The DNA of the CDR3 is TGTGCCAGCAGTTTGCCCGGGGGCTTAGAGCAGTTCTTC. It yields the protein CASSLPGGLEQFF.

This clonotype ranks as medium-sized (0.01 to 0.1%). This sequence joins TRBV11-2 and TRBJ2-5; a possible D gene is TRBD2 (5 bases). The germline V and J ends were trimmed by 2 bases and 5 bases, with 18 bases remaining between them. From germline, CDR1 is SGHAT and CDR2 FQNNGV. The CDR3 is 16 amino acids. This chain's CDR3 is CASSLQPGTQGETQYF. Written as DNA, the CDR3 is TGTGCCAGCAGCTTACAACCGGGAACCCAAGGGGAGACCCAGTACTTC.

In its sample, this clonotype ranks as medium-sized. V gene TRBV27 combines with J gene TRBJ2-1, with D possibly being TRBD1 (6 bases). Trimming took off 5 bases at V and 9 bases at J, with 20 bases between the two ends. Per the germline V gene, CDR1 is MNHEY and CDR2 is SMNVEV (reference sequence). CDR3 length: 15 amino acids. The DNA for the CDR3 is TGTGCCAGCAGTCCAACAGGGTCCGCCTTGGGTGAGCAGTTCTTC. Its translation: CASSPTGSALGEQFF.

This clonotype was recorded many times. This chain links TRBV14 with TRBJ2-1, with 7 bases matching TRBD2. V shed 1 base, J shed 3 bases, and the junction held 3 bases outside the gene matches. The CDR3 length is 15 residues. Per germline, CDR1 SGHDN and CDR2 FVKESK. CDR3 sequence: CASSQVAGLYNEQFF. CDR3 nucleotides: TGTGCCAGCAGCCAAGTAGCGGGCCTCTACAATGAGCAGTTCTTC.

This clonotype was found many times. The chain uses TRBV7-9 and TRBJ1-3; D is perhaps TRBD1 (6 bases). The CDR3 length is 13 residues. The germline CDR1 and CDR2 sequences are SEHNR and FQNEAQ (reference sequence). Trimming stripped 9 bases from V and 1 base from J, with 10 bases between. Written as DNA, the CDR3 is TGTGCCAGTCTACAGGGTTCTGGAAACACCATATATTTT. This translates into CASLQGSGNTIYF.

Points on this clonotype: A read error may be the cause here, since a much bigger clone is one base away. This is likely a read error, given that the CDR3 carries no conserved phenylalanine or tryptophan at its end. The chain uses TRBV6-6 and TRBJ1-1, with 9 bases matching TRBD1. The CDR3 runs to 15 residues. Per germline, CDR1 MNHNY and CDR2 SVGAGI (reference sequence). V dropped 3 bases and J dropped 4; count of bases not matched to a gene: 6. In nucleotides, the CDR3 is TGTGCCAGCAGTTATGGACAGGGGCGGGGCACTGAAGCTTTCATT. The encoded protein is CASSYGQGRGTEAFI.

The chain joins TRBV18 to TRBJ1-1; TRBD1 is a possible D gene (5 bases). Per the germline V gene, CDR1 is KGHSH and CDR2 is LQKENI. The V gene lost 3 bases and the J gene lost 1 base, with 12 bases spanning the gap. The CDR3 loop spans 15 amino acids. The CDR3 spells CASSPTSQGNTEAFF. The CDR3 DNA reads as TGTGCCAGCTCACCGACATCCCAGGGGAACACTGAAGCTTTCTTT.

The chain is built from TRBV27 and TRBJ2-7; 10 bases agree with TRBD1. Germline V lookup: CDR1 MNHEY, CDR2 SMNVEV (reference sequence). V shed 5 bases and J 3 bases; nucleotides not matched to a gene: 4. This CDR3 is built from 14 residues. As DNA, the CDR3 is TGTGCCAGCAGTCCTTGGACAGGGGGCTACGAGCAGTACTTC. It specifies CASSPWTGGYEQYF.

This clonotype was counted at least ten times. This rearrangement joins TRBV6-5 to TRBJ1-1; tentative D call: TRBD1 (6 bases). The CDR3 runs to 15 residues. CDR1 and CDR2 (germline): MNHEY, SVGAGI. The V end lost 2 bases, the J end lost 1 base, and 11 bases lay between the germline ends. The CDR3 DNA sequence: TGTGCCAGCAGTTACGCCCAGACAGGGAACACTGAAGCTTTCTTT. As protein: CASSYAQTGNTEAFF.

This clonotype was counted a few times. This chain joins TRBV6-4 and TRBJ2-3, with 13 bases matching TRBD2. Trimming took 6 bases from V and 4 from J; bases not matched to a gene: 4. Germline assignment: CDR1 MRHNA and CDR2 SNTAGT. The CDR3 length is 15 residues. In DNA form, the CDR3 reads TGTGCCAGCAGGCCACTAGCGGGAGGGGCAGATACGCAGTATTTT. It encodes CASRPLAGGADTQYF.

The table lists this clonotype with many counts. The gene calls are TRBV20-1 and TRBJ1-1; D ambiguous. The CDR3 spans 13 residues. V was trimmed by 5 bases and J by 2 bases, leaving 12 bases between them. CDR1 and CDR2 (germline): DFQATT, SNEGSKA (reference sequence). CDR3 in DNA: TGCAGTGCTGATCGACGGATCAACACTGAAGCTTTCTTT. Protein product: CSADRRINTEAFF.

The chain is built from TRBV12-3 or TRBV12-4 and TRBJ2-7; D might be TRBD1 (6 bases). This CDR3 has 15 amino acids. V was trimmed by 5 bases and J by 5 bases, leaving 19 bases between them. The CDR3 loop is CASSPDRSEGHEQYF. The CDR3 nucleotides read TGTGCCAGCAGTCCCGACAGGAGTGAAGGCCACGAGCAGTACTTC.

This clonotype is medium-sized within its sample. The CDR3 sequence is CASSFRGTSGRVMLDEQFF. CDR3 DNA sequence: TGTGCCAGCAGCTTTAGGGGGACTAGCGGGAGGGTCATGTTGGATGAGCAGTTCTTC. The J gene is TRBJ2-1, the V gene TRBV7-7, with 16 positions matching TRBD2. The J segment lost 8 bases and the V segment lost 3 bases, leaving 13 bases of the junction unmatched. The CDR3 has 19 amino acids. Germline CDR1 SSHAT, CDR2 FNYEAQ (reference sequence).

This clonotype showed up just once. One end of the junction fails to match germline, which may point to a read error. The chain combines TRBV20-1 with TRBJ2-1; D is possibly TRBD1 (5 bases). In germline, CDR1 is DFQATT, CDR2 SNEGSKA (reference sequence). CDR3 length equals 15 residues. The CDR3, as DNA: TGCAGTGCTAGCCAGCTAGACAGCTCCTGCAATGAGCAGTTCTTC. Amino acids: CSASQLDSSCNEQFF.

Many counts were recorded for this clonotype. The chain carries TRBV24-1 and TRBJ2-1, with D perhaps matching TRBD1 or TRBD2 (5 bases each). Germline V lookup: CDR1 KGHDR, CDR2 SFDVKD. The CDR3 totals 14 residues. The V and J ends lost 0 bases and 6 bases respectively, with 8 bases between them. CDR3 in amino acids: CATSDLRGPNEQFF. For the CDR3, the DNA is TGTGCCACCAGTGATTTGAGGGGACCCAATGAGCAGTTCTTC.

About this clonotype itself: Here the CDR3 omits its conserved ending phenylalanine or tryptophan, so a read error is the likely source. V is TRBV5-1 and J is TRBJ1-1; 8 bases align to TRBD1. This CDR3 has 15 amino acids. The V gene's germline CDR1 is SGHRS and CDR2 YFSETQ. CDR3 nucleotides: TGCGCCAGCTGGCGGGACAGGCTCTCCAACACCGAAGCTTTCTCT. The encoded protein is CASWRDRLSNTEAFS.

This clonotype is classed as medium-sized (0.01 to 0.1%). The chain employs TRBV25-1 and TRBJ1-1; tentative D call: TRBD1 (5 bases). The CDR3 has 14 residues. Germline V CDR1 and CDR2: MGHDK, SYGVNS. With 4 bases removed from V and 4 bases from J, the gap between germline ends came to 13 bases. The CDR3 DNA follows: TGTGCCAGCAGTGGCCCAGGGCGCGGCACTGAAGCTTTCTTT. This translates into CASSGPGRGTEAFF. Based on the CDR3 plus reference TRBV25-1 and TRBJ1-1, the full variable domain is EADIYQTPRYLVIGTGKKITLECSQTMGHDKMYWYQQDPGMELHLIHYSYGVNSTEKGDLSSESTVSRIRTEHFPLTLESARPSHTSQYLCASSGPGRGTEAFFGQGTRLTVV.

Relative to its sample, this clonotype is medium-sized. The chain joins TRBV7-9 to TRBJ2-1; maybe TRBD2 (5 bases). CDR3 length: 14 residues. Deletions cut 3 bases from V and 6 bases from J, with 12 bases between. Germline V gene sequence: CDR1 SEHNR, CDR2 FQNEAQ (reference sequence). CDR3 residues: CASSLGTRPNEQFF. Here the CDR3 DNA reads TGTGCCAGCAGCTTGGGTACTAGGCCCAATGAGCAGTTCTTC. Using reference TRBV7-9 and TRBJ2-1 for the parts outside the CDR3, the full variable domain is DTGVSQNPRHKITKRGQNVTFRCDPISEHNRLYWYRQTLGQGPEFLTYFQNEAQLEKSRLLSDRFSAERPKGSFSTLEIQRTEQGDSAMYLCASSLGTRPNEQFFGPGTRLTVL.

In its sample, this clonotype ranks as medium-sized. The genes are TRBV21-1 and TRBJ2-7; no check of the table's D call, TRBD2, against the DNA was made. TRBV21-1 represents a pseudogene. The length of the CDR3 is 15 residues. The CDR3 DNA reads TGTGCCAGCAGCAAAGGGCCAGCGGGAGTTTGCGAGCAGTACTTC. Its translation is CASSKGPAGVCEQYF.

In this sample, this clonotype turned up many times. The chain is built from TRBV29-1 and TRBJ1-2, with D maybe TRBD1 (5 bases). Germline V gene lookup returns CDR1 SQVTM and CDR2 ANQGSEA. This CDR3 is built from 16 residues. The V gene lost 0 bases and the J gene lost 1 base, with 15 bases spanning the gap. The CDR3 here is CSVEDPQGDNNYGYTF. The CDR3 nucleotides are TGCAGCGTTGAAGATCCCCAGGGCGACAATAACTATGGCTACACCTTC.

As concerns this clonotype: This could be a read error, since a much larger clone is one nucleotide away. The chain is built from TRBV7-9 and TRBJ2-7; perhaps TRBD2 as D (6 bases). Germline-derived CDR1 and CDR2 are SEHNR and FQNEAQ (reference sequence). The CDR3 runs 14 residues. CDR3 sequence reads: CVSSSDGSSYEQYF. The CDR3 DNA sequence: TGTGTCAGCAGTTCTGACGGGAGCTCCTACGAGCAGTACTTC.

Sample share makes this clonotype medium-sized (0.01 to 0.1%). The rearrangement links TRBV2 to TRBJ2-2; possible D gene TRBD1, 5 bases. Germline V gene lookup returns CDR1 SNHLY and CDR2 FYNNEI. V was shortened by 4 bases and J by 5 bases, with 11 bases between the two germline ends. CDR3 length equals 14 residues. CDR3 loop: CASSGQGLTGELFF. Here the CDR3 DNA reads TGTGCCAGCAGTGGTCAGGGATTAACCGGGGAGCTGTTTTTT.

Only one count was recorded for this clonotype. V and J are TRBV19 and TRBJ1-1; no clear D gene. V was cut by 7 bases and J by 0 bases, with 9 bases left in between. From germline, CDR1 is LNHDA and CDR2 SQIVND (reference sequence). The CDR3 is made up of 13 amino acids. CDR3 amino acids: CASTLGMNTEAFF. Here the CDR3 DNA reads TGTGCCAGTACCCTAGGTATGAACACTGAAGCTTTCTTT.